The subject of this entry is one T cell receptor (beta chain). These data are taken from a study of blood T cell repertoires in COVID-19. Study information: Samples representing acute and convalescent COVID-19 were sourced from the United States, Italy and Spain.

Data came from immunoSEQ multiplex PCR; TCRdb stores just in-frame clones and leaves some out. The data contain 350,000 or so clones, around nine tenths of them singletons. The length of the CDR3 is 16 residues. The V segment lost 5 bases and the J segment 5 bases; nucleotides outside the gene matches: 11. Germline lookup yields CDR1 SGHRS and CDR2 YFSETQ. This TCR derives from a woman aged 25 to 45 who had been exposed to COVID-19. Sequencing was carried out using PBMCs or T cells enriched from blood (not recorded which). The chain is built from TRBV5-1 and TRBJ2-7, with 12 bases lining up with TRBD2. CDR3 sequence (DNA): TGCGCCAGCAGGGCGACTAGCGGGAGTTTCTTCCACGAGCAGTACTTC. This sequence encodes CASRATSGSFFHEQYF.